This T cell receptor (beta chain) was captured in a study of graft-versus-host responses after intestinal transplantation. Study-level background: Each of the recipients got a multivisceral, liver-intestinal, or isolated intestinal transplant. Anti-thymocyte globulin was used for induction in all recipients, who then took tacrolimus and steroids for roughly three years.

Points on this clone: The target antigen is unknown.

Generated by immunoSEQ multiplex PCR, the TCRdb table keeps only in-frame clones and is missing some. The sample has about 120,000 clones; approximately 95% are singletons. Points from the study as a whole: Recipient bone marrow held GvH clones, some seen earlier in ileum or blood. Early post-transplant declines in HvG were associated with peak levels of circulating GvH clones.

There are 14 residues in the CDR3. Germline CDR1 and CDR2: MDHEN and SYDVKM. The V gene lost 1 base and the J gene lost 4 bases, with 10 bases spanning the gap. V is TRBV28 and J is TRBJ1-2; D is possibly TRBD1 (5 bases). The sequence derives from a human donor who received an intestinal transplant. The material was unstimulated CD8+ T cells sorted from spleen or lymph node cells, obtained before intestinal transplant. The CDR3 protein is CASSLSARAYGYTF. The CDR3 region has the DNA TGTGCCAGCAGTTTATCCGCCAGGGCCTATGGCTACACCTTC.